What follows are 27 T cell receptor beta chains derived from one specimen sequenced in a study of T-cell memory formation after mild COVID-19. TCRdb recomputed calls from the 5' RACE reads with MiXCR, one row per CDR3 protein. The sample consists of 540,000 or so distinct CDR3 sequences, roughly 22% of them appearing once. The material sequenced was PBMCs or a T cell subset sorted from them (not recorded which). These receptors came from an adult woman who had mild COVID-19 (a few samples of this study predate the infection). Cell type and time point are not known.

The chain links TRBV12-3 or TRBV12-4 to TRBJ1-1; TRBD1 agrees at 8 bases. Germline trimming cut 2 bases from V and 1 base from J; bases unmatched to any gene: 3. This CDR3 comprises 15 residues. CDR3 amino acids: CASSLIGTGNTEAFF. Written as DNA, the CDR3 is TGTGCCAGCAGTTTAATTGGGACAGGGAACACTGAAGCTTTCTTT.

This clonotype was observed a handful of times. The chain carries TRBV29-1 and TRBJ2-1; 7 positions match TRBD2. This CDR3 has 12 residues. Germline CDR1 and CDR2: SQVTM and ANQGSEA. With V trimmed by 8 bases and J by 6 bases, 7 bases remained unmatched. The DNA of the CDR3 is TGCAGCTCCCTTGGGGGGGGCAATGAGCAGTTCTTC. Translation gives CSSLGGGNEQFF.

The chain couples TRBV7-8 to TRBJ2-1; TRBD2 might be the D (6 bases). This CDR3 region has 16 residues. Germline V CDR1 and CDR2: SGHVS, FQNEAQ. V dropped 3 bases and J dropped 0 bases, with 12 bases sitting between them. CDR3 in amino acids: CASSLRDQSSYNEQFF. The CDR3 DNA reads as TGTGCCAGCAGCTTGCGGGACCAGAGCTCCTACAATGAGCAGTTCTTC.

The rearrangement links TRBV10-3 to TRBJ2-3, with TRBD1 as a possible D gene (6 bases). The length of the CDR3 is 14 residues. Germline V lookup: CDR1 ENHRY, CDR2 SYGVKD. V dropped 6 bases and J dropped 3 bases, with 13 bases sitting between them. CDR3 in DNA: TGTGCCATCAGAGGGGCTACAGGGACAGATACGCAGTATTTT. It encodes CAIRGATGTDTQYF.

The V call is TRBV11-3, the J call TRBJ2-1; D ambiguous. Looked up from germline, CDR1 is SGHNT and CDR2 is YENEEA. This CDR3 contains 13 residues. Between the trimmed V and J ends, which lost 5 bases and 6 bases, there was a span of 11 bases. CDR3 residues: CASSTWNFNEQFF. The CDR3 DNA sequence: TGTGCCAGCAGCACCTGGAACTTCAATGAGCAGTTCTTC.

The sample holds a few counts of this clonotype. The J gene is TRBJ2-2, the V gene TRBV11-3, with a tentative D call TRBD2 (5 bases). The CDR3 spans 16 residues. V was clipped by 5 bases and J by 0 bases, with 13 bases between them. From germline, CDR1 is SGHNT and CDR2 YENEEA. The CDR3 here is CASSPPEAPNTGELFF. CDR3 DNA sequence: TGTGCCAGCAGCCCCCCGGAGGCGCCGAACACCGGGGAGCTGTTTTTT.

CDR3 sequence reads: CASSRFGTGLYEQYF. Written as DNA, the CDR3 is TGTGCCAGCAGTCGTTTCGGGACAGGCCTCTACGAGCAGTACTTC. The chain is built from TRBV11-2 and TRBJ2-7; 8 nucleotides match TRBD1. V lost 6 bases and J lost 3; bases outside the gene matches: 10. This CDR3 has 15 residues. Germline V gives CDR1 SGHAT, CDR2 FQNNGV. Full variable domain (missing parts from reference TRBV11-2 and TRBJ2-7): EAGVAQSPRYKIIEKRQSVAFWCNPISGHATLYWYQQILGQGPKLLIQFQNNGVVDDSQLPKDRFSAERLKGVDSTLKIQPAKLEDSAVYLCASSRFGTGLYEQYFGPGTRLTVT.

This chain links TRBV18 with TRBJ1-5; the match to TRBD1 covers 7 bases. Germline V gene lookup returns CDR1 KGHSH and CDR2 LQKENI. The CDR3 is made up of 13 amino acids. With V trimmed by 5 bases and J by 6 bases, 4 bases remained unmatched. CDR3 protein: CASSTQGGQPQHF. The CDR3 DNA reads as TGTGCCAGCTCAACGCAGGGGGGTCAGCCCCAGCATTTT.

A single count supports this clonotype. This rearrangement joins TRBV5-4 to TRBJ1-1; no definite D call. The CDR3 has 15 residues. The V end lost 4 bases, the J end lost 3 bases, and 16 bases lay between the germline ends. Per germline, CDR1 SGHNT and CDR2 YYREEE (reference sequence). This CDR3 reads CASSPSRREDTEAFF. CDR3 nucleotide sequence: TGTGCCAGCAGCCCTAGTCGGAGGGAGGACACTGAAGCTTTCTTT.

This clonotype was recorded a few times. The V and J genes are TRBV19 and TRBJ2-7, with D maybe TRBD2 (6 bases). V lost 3 bases to trimming and J lost 6 bases, with 15 bases between them. CDR3 size: 14 residues. CDR1 and CDR2 (germline): LNHDA, SQIVND (reference sequence). In nucleotides, the CDR3 is TGTGCCAGTAGTATCGGGACTTTTGGGGGCGAGCAGTACTTC. Amino acid sequence: CASSIGTFGGEQYF.

The chain recombines TRBV7-6 with TRBJ1-4; 7 bases agree with TRBD1. This CDR3 contains 16 residues. Trimming removed 5 bases from V and 5 bases from J; junction bases left unmatched: 11. Germline loops: CDR1 SGHVS, CDR2 FNYEAQ. In DNA, the CDR3 is TGTGCCAGCAGCCTCCAAAGGACAGGCTTAAATGAAAAACTGTTTTTT. Its translation is CASSLQRTGLNEKLFF. Together with reference TRBV7-6 and TRBJ1-4, the CDR3 gives the full variable domain: GAGVSQSPRYKVTKRGQDVALRCDPISGHVSLYWYRQALGQGPEFLTYFNYEAQQDKSGLPNDRFSAERPEGSISTLTIQRTEQRDSAMYRCASSLQRTGLNEKLFFGSGTQLSVL.

This clonotype was recorded a few times. The rearrangement joins TRBV29-1 to TRBJ1-4, with 8 bases lining up with TRBD1. This CDR3 has 14 amino acids. Germline V CDR1 and CDR2: SQVTM, ANQGSEA. After removal of 4 bases from V and 8 bases from J, the junction contained 9 bases not matched to a gene. The CDR3 here is CSVVVDRGVEKLFF. The CDR3 region has the DNA TGCAGCGTTGTGGTTGACAGGGGAGTAGAAAAACTGTTTTTT.

This chain links TRBV12-3 or TRBV12-4 with TRBJ1-6; 8 positions match TRBD1. This CDR3 spans 19 amino acids. V shed 4 bases and J 3 bases; nucleotides not matched to a gene: 14. CDR3 nucleotides: TGTGCCAGCAGTTCAATGCCGCCCTCTGACAGGGGCTATAATTCACCCCTCCACTTT. Its protein is CASSSMPPSDRGYNSPLHF.

This clonotype appeared a few times. The chain links TRBV18 to TRBJ2-7; D assignment may be TRBD1 or TRBD2 (6 bases each). Trimming cost V 4 bases and J 0 bases, with 13 bases left between them. The CDR3 loop spans 15 amino acids. Germline loops: CDR1 KGHSH, CDR2 LQKENI. This CDR3 is CASSQGGSSSYEQYF. CDR3 DNA: TGTGCCAGCTCACAGGGGGGATCGAGCTCCTACGAGCAGTACTTC.

This clonotype was seen only a few times. This chain links TRBV15 with TRBJ2-3; 11 positions match TRBD2. Trimming at V came to 3 bases and at J to 4 bases, leaving 6 bases not matched to a gene. Germline lookup yields CDR1 LNHNV and CDR2 YYDKDF (reference sequence). CDR3 length: 16 amino acids. The chain's CDR3 is CATSSISGGAPDTQYF. The DNA of the CDR3 is TGTGCCACCAGCAGCATTAGCGGGGGGGCCCCAGATACGCAGTATTTT.

The J gene is TRBJ2-7, the V gene TRBV7-9, with D perhaps matching TRBD1 or TRBD2 (6 bases each). This CDR3 is 14 amino acids long. Germline CDR1 and CDR2: SEHNR and FQNEAQ (reference sequence). The V and J ends lost 5 bases and 6 bases respectively, with 17 bases between them. The CDR3 DNA follows: TGTGCCAGCAGCGCCCCGGGGGCGGATGGCGAGCAGTACTTC. Residues: CASSAPGADGEQYF.

This clonotype occurred once. The genes are TRBV7-2 and TRBJ1-4, with D maybe TRBD1 (5 bases). Trimming cost V 11 bases and J 8 bases, with 21 bases left between them. There are 14 residues in the CDR3. CDR1 SGHTA and CDR2 FQGNSA come from the germline V gene. The CDR3 loop is CASSNTLEGEKLFF. CDR3 bases: TGTGCCTCCTCGAACACCTTGGAGGGGGAAAAACTGTTTTTT.

This clonotype has only a few counts. The chain joins TRBV29-1 to TRBJ1-1; D gene ambiguous. This CDR3 has 14 residues. Trimming pared 5 bases from V and 4 bases from J, leaving 17 bases between. CDR1 is SQVTM, CDR2 ANQGSEA, per germline. The CDR3 coding sequence is TGCAGCGTTCCCCCCTTGATTTGGGGCACTGAAGCTTTCTTT. Residues: CSVPPLIWGTEAFF.

This clonotype has only a few counts. CDR3 nucleotide sequence: TGTGCCAGCAGGGACGTCTGGGATACGCAGTATTTT. Translation: CASRDVWDTQYF. This sequence joins TRBV6-2 or TRBV6-3 and TRBJ2-3; no clear D gene. The CDR3 covers 12 residues. V lost 6 bases and J lost 6, with 10 bases in between. Germline V lookup: CDR1 MNHEY, CDR2 SVGEGT.

A few counts support this clonotype. This chain connects TRBV2 to TRBJ2-7; perhaps TRBD2 as D (6 bases). The CDR3 sequence is 14 residues long. Trimming removed 6 bases from V and 4 bases from J, with 16 bases in between. Germline V lookup: CDR1 SNHLY, CDR2 FYNNEI. The CDR3, as DNA: TGTGCCAGCAGGGAACTAGCAACCACTTACGAGCAGTACTTC. This gives the protein CASRELATTYEQYF.

This clonotype was observed at least ten times. The gene calls are TRBV5-1 and TRBJ1-5, with unresolved D. This CDR3 spans 13 amino acids. The germline V gene encodes CDR1 SGHRS and CDR2 YFSETQ. V dropped 2 bases and J dropped 1 base, with 4 bases sitting between them. The CDR3: CASSFASNQPQHF. In DNA, the CDR3 is TGCGCCAGCAGCTTTGCCAGCAATCAGCCCCAGCATTTT.

This sequence joins TRBV6-5 and TRBJ1-4; D is unclear. CDR3 length: 16 amino acids. Looked up from germline, CDR1 is MNHEY and CDR2 is SVGAGI. V lost 4 bases and J 5 bases, leaving 17 bases between the germline ends. DNA for the CDR3: TGTGCCAGCAGTTTCAATCTGTGGACGGAGAATGAAAAACTGTTTTTT. Translating it yields CASSFNLWTENEKLFF.

This clonotype showed up just a few times. V gene TRBV5-1 combines with J gene TRBJ2-3; D is unresolved. The CDR3 consists of 13 residues. Germline values: CDR1 SGHRS, CDR2 YFSETQ. Trimming took 5 bases from V and 0 from J, leaving 7 bases between them. The CDR3 nucleotides are TGCGCCAGCAGGACAACTAGCACAGATACGCAGTATTTT. It encodes CASRTTSTDTQYF.

A few counts support this clonotype. The V gene is TRBV30, the J gene TRBJ1-1; D is ambiguous. With 1 base removed from V and 0 bases from J, the gap between germline ends came to 3 bases. Germline loops: CDR1 GTSNPN, CDR2 SVGIG (reference sequence). The CDR3 covers 12 residues. CDR3 nucleotide sequence: TGTGCCTGGAGTGGGTTGAACACTGAAGCTTTCTTT. Protein: CAWSGLNTEAFF. Full variable domain (rest looked up from reference TRBV30 and TRBJ1-1): SQTIHQWPATLVQPVGSPLSLECTVEGTSNPNLYWYRQAAGRGLQLLFYSVGIGQISSEVPQNLSASRPQDRQFILSSKKLLLSDSGFYLCAWSGLNTEAFFGQGTRLTVV.

This clonotype was detected a few times. The chain carries TRBV6-5 and TRBJ2-1, with D possibly TRBD2 on 9 matching bases. V was cut by 5 bases and J by 0 bases, with 20 bases left in between. Germline CDR1 reads MNHEY; CDR2 reads SVGAGI. The CDR3 is made up of 18 amino acids. The CDR3 sequence is CASSRQGLAGSSYNEQFF. The CDR3 DNA is TGTGCCAGCAGTCGACAGGGGCTAGCGGGGAGCTCCTACAATGAGCAGTTCTTC.

The chain has TRBV7-3 and TRBJ2-1; a possible D gene is TRBD2 (7 bases). The length of the CDR3 is 16 residues. Trimming pared 9 bases from V and 3 bases from J, leaving 21 bases between. The germline V gene encodes CDR1 SGHTA and CDR2 FQGTGA. The CDR3 DNA sequence: TGTGCCAGTTCTTCCGAGGGGAGGGGGTTCTACAATGAGCAGTTCTTC. Residues: CASSSEGRGFYNEQFF.

The chain links TRBV5-1 to TRBJ2-2, with a tentative D call TRBD2 (6 bases). The CDR3 totals 13 residues. Germline CDR1 is SGHRS and CDR2 is YFSETQ. The ends were cut back, 7 bases at V and 2 bases at J, with 9 bases in the middle. CDR3 in amino acids: CASLGTNTGELFF. In nucleotides, the CDR3 is TGCGCCAGCCTGGGGACTAACACCGGGGAGCTGTTTTTT.